The clone carrying this T cell receptor beta chain was counted ten times or more. As yet, its antigen is unknown. Patients were excluded for uncontrolled infection, other autoimmune disease, pregnancy or lactation. Using more than 8 ml of fresh peripheral blood, PBMCs were prepared. RNA transcripts yielded amplified TCR beta CDR3 regions. HTBI primers were the set used in a first-round RT-PCR of the TCR CDR3. MiXCR, applied by TCRdb to the multiplex PCR reads, yields one record per CDR3 protein. The sample yields roughly 160,000 distinct CDR3 sequences, 8% to 9.5% seen once. These data come from a study of T cells in Graves' hyperthyroidism and ophthalmopathy. At the level of the study: Peripheral blood specimens were obtained at initial diagnosis, prior to any treatment.

Overall study results and limits: Blood also contained most expanded thyroid clonotypes above 0.001.

Sequences were obtained from blood. This clonotype originated in a woman under 30 with Graves' hyperthyroidism that later progressed to Graves' ophthalmopathy.

The CDR3 DNA is TGTGCCAGCAGCCGGGGGGGGGAGAGGACCTACGAGCAGTACTTC. Its protein is CASSRGGERTYEQYF. This sequence joins TRBV11-2 and TRBJ2-7; 8 bases are a match to TRBD2. After removal of 5 bases from V and 2 bases from J, the junction contained 8 bases not matched to a gene. This CDR3 is built from 15 residues. Germline CDR1 reads SGHAT; CDR2 reads FQNNGV. The full variable domain, its missing parts supplied by reference TRBV11-2 and TRBJ2-7, is EAGVAQSPRYKIIEKRQSVAFWCNPISGHATLYWYQQILGQGPKLLIQFQNNGVVDDSQLPKDRFSAERLKGVDSTLKIQPAKLEDSAVYLCASSRGGERTYEQYFGPGTRLTVT.